A single sample gave rise to the 9 T cell receptor beta chains below, sequenced in a study of shared clonotypes between healthy human individuals. This table comes from immunoSEQ multiplex PCR, and its TCRdb copy is limited to in-frame clones, with some not included. The data show some 2,400,000 clones, approximately 94% seen once. The sequenced sample consisted of naive CD4+ T cells sorted from blood. Subset in this sample: CD45RA+ positively selected. These receptors came from a young man in good health.

The chain links TRBV5-6 to TRBJ1-4; 9 positions match TRBD1. The CDR3 runs to 17 residues. Looked up from germline, CDR1 is SGHDT and CDR2 is YYEEEE. The V segment lost 4 bases and the J segment 0 bases; nucleotides outside the gene matches: 7. The CDR3 DNA reads as TGTGCCAGCAGCCCTGGACAGGGGAAGGCAACTAATGAAAAACTGTTTTTT. This sequence encodes CASSPGQGKATNEKLFF.

The genes are TRBV7-2 and TRBJ1-1, with TRBD1 matching 8 bases. The CDR3 extends over 15 amino acids. Germline CDR1 and CDR2: SGHTA and FQGNSA. V lost 7 bases to trimming and J lost 1 base; unmatched junction nucleotides: 8. CDR3 in DNA: TGTGCCAGCATAGAACAGGGGGGATGGAACACTGAAGCTTTCTTT. Translation gives CASIEQGGWNTEAFF.

V usage is TRBV7-6 and J usage is TRBJ1-1, with TRBD1 matching over 9 bases. V lost 5 bases, J lost 0 bases, and 7 bases stayed unmatched. This CDR3 comprises 16 residues. Per germline, CDR1 SGHVS and CDR2 FNYEAQ. Here the CDR3 DNA reads TGTGCCAGCAGCCTCACAGGGGGCCCAATGAACACTGAAGCTTTCTTT. It specifies CASSLTGGPMNTEAFF. Combining the CDR3 with reference TRBV7-6 and TRBJ1-1 gives the whole variable domain GAGVSQSPRYKVTKRGQDVALRCDPISGHVSLYWYRQALGQGPEFLTYFNYEAQQDKSGLPNDRFSAERPEGSISTLTIQRTEQRDSAMYRCASSLTGGPMNTEAFFGQGTRLTVV.

The V and J genes are TRBV27 and TRBJ2-1, with 12 bases identical to TRBD2. This CDR3 has 18 residues. J was trimmed by 0 bases and V by 5 bases; bases with no gene match: 8. Per the germline V gene, CDR1 is MNHEY and CDR2 is SMNVEV (reference sequence). CDR3 nucleotides: TGTGCCAGCAGTAGACCTAGCGGGGGGGGAAGCTCCTACAATGAGCAGTTCTTC. Its translation: CASSRPSGGGSSYNEQFF.

There are a few counts of this clone. CDR3 nucleotide sequence: TGTGCCATCCGGGACAGCGGCCCGAGGAGCTATGGCTACACCTTC. Its translation is CAIRDSGPRSYGYTF. The V gene is TRBV10-3, the J gene TRBJ1-2; 7 bases match TRBD1. The CDR3 sequence is 15 residues long. Germline lookup yields CDR1 ENHRY and CDR2 SYGVKD. J gave up 4 bases and V 8 bases, and 13 bases lay outside the gene matches.

The rearrangement links TRBV27 to TRBJ2-1; 7 bases line up with TRBD1. The CDR3 covers 20 residues. J gave up 1 base and V 6 bases, and 21 bases lay outside the gene matches. The V gene's germline CDR1 is MNHEY and CDR2 SMNVEV (reference sequence). CDR3 protein: CASRPSRGTERWNSYNEQFF. Here the CDR3 DNA reads TGTGCCAGCAGGCCCTCTCGTGGGACAGAACGTTGGAATTCCTACAATGAGCAGTTCTTC.

The chain employs TRBV9 and TRBJ2-5, with a tentative D call TRBD2 (6 bases). CDR1 and CDR2 (germline): SGDLS, YYNGEE. This CDR3 spans 15 amino acids. Trimming pared 5 bases from V and 1 base from J, leaving 15 bases between. The CDR3 is CASSNEAGPQETQYF. CDR3 DNA sequence: TGTGCCAGCAGTAACGAGGCGGGGCCCCAAGAGACCCAGTACTTC.

A remark on this clone: The same CDR3 also results from other DNA sequences found in this sample. In DNA, the CDR3 is TGTGCCAGCAGTTACTCCCCGCACCTCGAGACCCAGTACTTC. Translated, it gives CASSYSPHLETQYF. The chain joins TRBV6-5 to TRBJ2-5; D ambiguous. Germline CDR1 is MNHEY and CDR2 is SVGAGI. The CDR3 loop spans 14 amino acids. Trimming cost V 0 bases and J 5 bases, with 10 bases left between them.

This chain uses TRBV6-6 with TRBJ1-1; 8 nucleotides line up with TRBD1. The CDR3 length is 16 residues. V lost 5 bases, J lost 3 bases, and 11 bases stayed unmatched. The V gene's germline CDR1 is MNHNY and CDR2 SVGAGI (reference sequence). The CDR3 spells CASSPGGFERDTEAFF. As DNA, the CDR3 is TGTGCCAGCAGTCCAGGGGGCTTTGAACGAGACACTGAAGCTTTCTTT.